Sequencing of this T cell receptor beta chain was carried out in a study of identical twins. Overall study results and limits: Abundant beta clonotypes from cord blood bore fewer insertions; memory repertoires lacked this pattern. Sequences that were out-of-frame, alpha and twin-shared displayed an excess of low generation probability.

Via MiXCR, TCRdb re-called the 5' RACE reads, giving one row per CDR3 protein. This table holds about 210,000 distinct CDR3 sequences, roughly a tenth found once. Germline V CDR1 and CDR2: DFQATT, SNEGSKA (reference sequence). The CDR3 contains 15 residues. Trimming at V came to 0 bases and at J to 2 bases, leaving 6 bases not matched to a gene. This clonotype has a handful of counts. What it recognizes is unknown. This chain uses TRBV20-1 with TRBJ2-7; 8 bases map to TRBD2. Sequenced sample: memory (CD45RO+) T cells sorted from blood. This TCR was sampled from a woman under 30 in good health. The DNA of the CDR3 is TGCAGTGCTAGAGACGGGCGGGAGGTAACCTACGAGCAGTACTTC. Its translation is CSARDGREVTYEQYF.